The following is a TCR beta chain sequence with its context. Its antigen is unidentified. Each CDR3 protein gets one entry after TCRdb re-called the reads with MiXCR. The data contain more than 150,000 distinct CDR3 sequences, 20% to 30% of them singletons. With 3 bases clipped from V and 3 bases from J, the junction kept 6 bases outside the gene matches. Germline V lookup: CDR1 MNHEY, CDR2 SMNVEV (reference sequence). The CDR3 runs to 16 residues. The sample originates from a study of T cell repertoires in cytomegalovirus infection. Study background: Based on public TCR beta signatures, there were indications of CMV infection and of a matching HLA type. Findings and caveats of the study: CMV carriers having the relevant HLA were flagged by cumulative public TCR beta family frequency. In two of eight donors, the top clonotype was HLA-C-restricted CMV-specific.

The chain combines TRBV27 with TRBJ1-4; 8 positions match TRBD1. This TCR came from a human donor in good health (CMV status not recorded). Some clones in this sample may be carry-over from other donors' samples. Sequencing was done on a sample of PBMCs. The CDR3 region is CASSFRRGQANEKLFF. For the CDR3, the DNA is TGTGCCAGCAGTTTCCGCAGGGGGCAGGCTAATGAAAAACTGTTTTTT. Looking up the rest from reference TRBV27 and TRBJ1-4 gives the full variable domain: EAQVTQNPRYLITVTGKKLTVTCSQNMNHEYMSWYRQDPGLGLRQIYYSMNVEVTDKGDVPEGYKVSRKEKRNFPLILESPSPNQTSLYFCASSFRRGQANEKLFFGSGTQLSVL.